Ten or more counts support the clone carrying this T cell receptor beta chain. Genes and germline come from the mouse. The DNA ends 4 residues before the CDR3 does, and the rest of the CDR3 is filled in from the germline J gene. These data come from a study of CD8+ T cells in alopecia areata. About the research overall: Donor skin was harvested from roughly 6-13-month-old C3H/HeJ mice with spontaneous alopecia and grafted onto approximately 7-11-week-old female C3H/HeJ recipients.

The CDR3 extends over 13 amino acids. The germline V gene has CDR1 NNHDY and CDR2 SYVADS. J lost 5 bases, V lost 9 bases, and 4 bases had no gene match. It was cDNA, reverse transcribed from extracted RNA, that served as the sequencing template. Assay used: immunoSEQ multiplex PCR; TCRdb lists only in-frame clones, some missing. The sample contains some 110,000 clones, none of them singletons. The material sequenced was lesional skin. The chain carries TRBV13-3 and TRBJ2-1; 11 nucleotides agree with TRBD2. The receptor was derived from a C3H/HeJ mouse with alopecia areata. The strain's MHC: H2-k. This CDR3 reads CATDWGGNAEQFF. The CDR3 bases that were read are TGTGCCACAGACTGGGGGGGAAATGCT.